This entry lists 28 T cell receptor beta chains sequenced from one sample in a study of cytomegalovirus exposure and HLA in healthy donors (dated by TCRdb to 2016 to 2017). Libraries came from the immunoSEQ multiplex PCR assay. The source is immuneACCESS, and TCRdb retained only in-frame sequences with V and J called. Part of the clones is not carried over; for the studies checked, unresolved V genes explain less than half of this, and the remainder is unexplained. The sample yields about 220,000 clones; about 93% were counted once. The ten biggest clones cover roughly 1% of the sample. The sample taken for sequencing was PBMCs. All receptors derive from a woman younger than 30 in good health and CMV-seronegative.

This chain uses TRBV5-1 with TRBJ2-7, with TRBD2 as a possible D gene (5 bases). CDR3 length equals 11 residues. Germline V gene sequence: CDR1 SGHRS, CDR2 YFSETQ. Trimming took 5 bases from V and 7 from J, leaving 10 bases between them. The CDR3 sequence is CASRLSGEQYF. In DNA form, the CDR3 reads TGCGCCAGCAGATTGAGCGGAGAGCAGTACTTC.

The V and J genes are TRBV20-1 and TRBJ1-1; 8 bases agree with TRBD1. This CDR3 comprises 11 residues. Germline CDR1 DFQATT, CDR2 SNEGSKA (reference sequence). After removal of 4 bases from V and 6 bases from J, the junction contained 1 base not matched to a gene. The CDR3 here is CSATGGAEAFF. CDR3 in DNA: TGCAGTGCTACAGGGGGCGCTGAAGCTTTCTTT.

The rearrangement links TRBV5-1 to TRBJ1-5; D uncertain. Trimming left V 4 bases short and J 7 bases short, with 24 bases between. CDR3 size: 17 residues. The germline gives CDR1 SGHRS, CDR2 YFSETQ. CDR3 sequence: CASSLTPLRWVGQPQHF. The CDR3 DNA sequence: TGCGCCAGCAGCCTAACCCCCTTGCGGTGGGTCGGGCAGCCCCAGCATTTT.

The chain links TRBV5-6 to TRBJ1-1; D might be TRBD1 (6 bases). Germline CDR1 and CDR2: SGHDT and YYEEEE. Trimming removed 3 bases at V and 6 bases at J, with 18 bases between. CDR3 length: 15 amino acids. The chain's CDR3 is CASSSSPDSYSEAFF. In DNA form, the CDR3 reads TGTGCCAGCAGCTCTTCCCCGGACAGTTACTCTGAAGCTTTCTTT.

V is TRBV27 and J is TRBJ2-7; 10 nucleotides align to TRBD1. Germline lookup yields CDR1 MNHEY and CDR2 SMNVEV (reference sequence). The CDR3 runs 18 residues. J gave up 1 base and V 4 bases, and 13 bases lay outside the gene matches. CDR3 amino acids: CASSSAPLGQGVSYEQYF. CDR3 sequence (DNA): TGTGCCAGCAGTTCCGCTCCCCTCGGACAGGGGGTATCCTACGAGCAGTACTTC.

The gene calls are TRBV6-1 and TRBJ2-7, with D possibly being TRBD1 (5 bases). The CDR3 is 15 residues long. Looked up from germline, CDR1 is MNHNS and CDR2 is SASEGT. V dropped 1 base and J dropped 3 bases, with 13 bases sitting between them. The CDR3 bases are TGTGCCAGCAGTGAAGGGCCGGGCAGGGACTACGAGCAGTACTTC. Translated: CASSEGPGRDYEQYF.

The chain recombines TRBV19 with TRBJ1-6, with TRBD1 matching 9 bases. This CDR3 comprises 15 residues. With 6 bases clipped from V and 7 bases from J, the junction kept 7 bases outside the gene matches. In germline, CDR1 is LNHDA, CDR2 SQIVND (reference sequence). The CDR3 region is CASSDLGTGNSPLHF. The CDR3 nucleotides read TGTGCCAGTAGCGACTTAGGGACAGGGAATTCACCCCTCCACTTT.

The chain joins TRBV30 to TRBJ1-2; the match to TRBD1 covers 7 bases. This CDR3 region has 15 residues. V lost 2 bases, J lost 5 bases, and 11 bases stayed unmatched. The germline CDR1 and CDR2 sequences are GTSNPN and SVGIG (reference sequence). Here the CDR3 DNA reads TGTGCCTGGAGTACGCGACAGGGAACCAAGTATGGCTACACCTTC. Its translation: CAWSTRQGTKYGYTF.

V usage is TRBV19 and J usage is TRBJ2-1, with 9 bases that match TRBD1. Germline values: CDR1 LNHDA, CDR2 SQIVND (reference sequence). Trimming at V came to 3 bases and at J to 6 bases, leaving 15 bases not matched to a gene. The CDR3 consists of 18 residues. CDR3 residues: CASSIVGTGSLWGNEQFF. As DNA, the CDR3 is TGTGCCAGTAGTATTGTCGGGACAGGGTCCTTGTGGGGCAATGAGCAGTTCTTC.

This chain uses TRBV27 with TRBJ2-5, with 7 bases identical to TRBD1. V trimming: 6 bases; J trimming: 4 bases; junction bases outside the gene matches: 11. Germline-derived CDR1 and CDR2 are MNHEY and SMNVEV (reference sequence). CDR3 length: 15 residues. CDR3: CASRATGDIRETQYF. CDR3 nucleotides: TGTGCCAGCAGAGCCACAGGGGACATCAGAGAGACCCAGTACTTC.

The V call is TRBV29-1, the J call TRBJ2-2; D is unclear. CDR1 SQVTM and CDR2 ANQGSEA come from the germline V gene. This CDR3 has 10 amino acids. V was trimmed by 8 bases and J by 8 bases, leaving 9 bases between them. This CDR3 is CSILEGELFF. In DNA form, the CDR3 reads TGCAGCATTCTAGAAGGGGAGCTGTTTTTT.

The J gene is TRBJ1-1, the V gene TRBV20-1; maybe TRBD1 (5 bases). Germline CDR1 is DFQATT and CDR2 is SNEGSKA (reference sequence). The CDR3 has 11 residues. V dropped 7 bases and J dropped 2 bases, with 8 bases sitting between them. This CDR3 is CSVRANTEAFF. The CDR3 DNA reads TGCAGTGTCAGGGCTAACACTGAAGCTTTCTTT.

This chain connects TRBV5-5 to TRBJ2-7; 9 bases map to TRBD1. This CDR3 comprises 17 residues. The V gene's germline CDR1 is SGHKS and CDR2 YYEKEE (reference sequence). Trimming removed 1 base from V and 0 bases from J; junction bases left unmatched: 8. This CDR3 is CASSLPTDRGRSYEQYF. DNA for the CDR3: TGTGCCAGCAGCTTGCCGACGGACAGGGGTCGCTCCTACGAGCAGTACTTC.

The J gene is TRBJ1-2, the V gene TRBV30; 7 nucleotides line up with TRBD1. Germline V lookup: CDR1 GTSNPN, CDR2 SVGIG (reference sequence). This CDR3 has 14 amino acids. V was pared by 4 bases and J by 8 bases, with 13 bases of the junction left unmatched. CDR3 nucleotide sequence: TGTGCCTGGACCCACTTGACAGGGTTGGGAGGCTACACCTTC. It is translated as CAWTHLTGLGGYTF.

In its sample, this clone was seen once. The CDR3 DNA reads as TGTGCCACCAGCAGAGATAGTGACGGGAGGAGGTCCTACGAGCAGTACTTC. Its protein is CATSRDSDGRRSYEQYF. The chain uses TRBV15 and TRBJ2-7; 7 positions match TRBD2. Germline CDR1 LNHNV, CDR2 YYDKDF (reference sequence). Germline trimming cut 0 bases from V and 1 base from J; bases unmatched to any gene: 9. The CDR3 sequence is 17 residues long.

The CDR3 sequence: CASSFRTGDTGELFF. DNA for the CDR3: TGTGCCAGCAGTTTTCGGACAGGTGACACCGGGGAGCTGTTTTTT. V is TRBV6-5 and J is TRBJ2-2; 7 nucleotides align to TRBD1. CDR3 length: 15 amino acids. From germline, CDR1 is MNHEY and CDR2 SVGAGI. The V and J ends lost 4 bases and 3 bases, in that order; junction bases with no gene match: 5.

The chain employs TRBV5-1 and TRBJ1-2; D might be TRBD1 (5 bases). Germline CDR1 reads SGHRS; CDR2 reads YFSETQ. This CDR3 spans 13 amino acids. The V end lost 1 base, the J end lost 7 bases, and 11 bases lay between the germline ends. CDR3 protein: CASSLRGLGGYTF. CDR3 DNA: TGCGCCAGCAGCTTGAGGGGACTAGGTGGCTACACCTTC.

The CDR3 spells CASSRQGGTGELFF. The CDR3 coding sequence is TGTGCCAGCAGCCGACAGGGGGGCACCGGGGAGCTGTTTTTT. The rearrangement joins TRBV27 to TRBJ2-2; 9 bases line up with TRBD1. This CDR3 is built from 14 residues. Germline values: CDR1 MNHEY, CDR2 SMNVEV (reference sequence). V gave up 6 bases and J gave up 4 bases; unmatched junction bases: 3.

A few counts support this clone. The gene calls are TRBV5-1 and TRBJ2-7; 7 bases fit TRBD1. V gave up 3 bases and J gave up 6 bases; unmatched junction bases: 9. This CDR3 spans 14 amino acids. Germline CDR1 and CDR2: SGHRS and YFSETQ. CDR3 nucleotide sequence: TGCGCCAGCAGCTCAACAAAACAGGGGTCCGAGCAGTACTTC. This encodes CASSSTKQGSEQYF.

This rearrangement joins TRBV20-1 to TRBJ2-4, with a tentative D call TRBD2 (5 bases). Germline V gives CDR1 DFQATT, CDR2 SNEGSKA (reference sequence). The CDR3 is 11 amino acids. Trimming took 6 bases from V and 3 from J, leaving 6 bases between them. The CDR3 region has the DNA TGCAGTGCCGGGGTCAAAAACATTCAGTACTTC. Translating it yields CSAGVKNIQYF.

This clone occurred a few times. The CDR3, as DNA: TGTGCCAGTAGTATAGATCCGGGGAAGGGCACTGAAGCTTTCTTT. Translated, it gives CASSIDPGKGTEAFF. The J gene is TRBJ1-1, the V gene TRBV19; D gene uncertain. The length of the CDR3 is 15 residues. CDR1 is LNHDA and CDR2 is SQIVND in the germline V gene (reference sequence). V was pared by 0 bases and J by 4 bases, with 12 bases between. The full variable domain, in which reference TRBV19 and TRBJ1-1 provide the parts outside the CDR3, is DGGITQSPKYLFRKEGQNVTLSCEQNLNHDAMYWYRQDPGQGLRLIYYSQIVNDFQKGDIAEGYSVSREKKESFPLTVTSAQKNPTAFYLCASSIDPGKGTEAFFGQGTRLTVV.

This CDR3 reads CASSLATTGINEKLFF. DNA for the CDR3: TGTGCCAGCAGCTTAGCCACAACAGGGATTAATGAAAAACTGTTTTTT. V gene TRBV7-9 combines with J gene TRBJ1-4, with TRBD1 as a possible D gene (6 bases). The CDR3 loop spans 16 amino acids. Germline values: CDR1 SEHNR, CDR2 FQNEAQ (reference sequence). V gave up 0 bases and J gave up 4 bases, with 12 bases separating them.

This sequence joins TRBV15 and TRBJ2-2, with D uncertain. Germline CDR1 LNHNV, CDR2 YYDKDF (reference sequence). Trimming pared 0 bases from V and 6 bases from J, leaving 8 bases between. The CDR3 contains 14 residues. The CDR3 nucleotides are TGTGCCACCAGCAGAGATGGTGCGTCCGGGGAGCTGTTTTTT. Its translation: CATSRDGASGELFF. The entire variable domain, with the rest obtained from reference TRBV15 and TRBJ2-2, is as follows: DAMVIQNPRYQVTQFGKPVTLSCSQTLNHNVMYWYQQKSSQAPKLLFHYYDKDFNNEADTPDNFQSRRPNTSFCFLDIRSPGLGDTAMYLCATSRDGASGELFFGEGSRLTVL.

This chain links TRBV5-1 with TRBJ2-7; 9 nucleotides align to TRBD1. The CDR3 is made up of 15 amino acids. The germline V gene encodes CDR1 SGHRS and CDR2 YFSETQ. Trimming took 0 bases from V and 6 from J; bases not matched to a gene: 7. The CDR3 sequence: CASSLAGTGLFEQYF. In nucleotides, the CDR3 is TGCGCCAGCAGCTTGGCCGGGACAGGGTTGTTCGAGCAGTACTTC.

This chain joins TRBV6-5 and TRBJ2-1; 8 bases are shared with TRBD2. V was pared by 5 bases and J by 5 bases, with 5 bases of the junction left unmatched. CDR1 MNHEY and CDR2 SVGAGI come from the germline V gene. The CDR3 loop spans 14 amino acids. CDR3 DNA: TGTGCCAGCAGTGCACTAGCGGAAAACAATGAGCAGTTCTTC. It specifies CASSALAENNEQFF.

V is TRBV5-1 and J is TRBJ2-3; D is perhaps TRBD2 (5 bases). V shed 1 base and J shed 2 bases, with 11 bases lying between them. From germline, CDR1 is SGHRS and CDR2 YFSETQ. The CDR3 runs to 15 residues. CDR3 in amino acids: CASSLYGRDTDTQYF. For the CDR3, the DNA is TGCGCCAGCAGCTTGTACGGCCGGGACACAGATACGCAGTATTTT.

As DNA, the CDR3 is TGTGCCAGTAGTATCTCCCCGGACAGGGGCAACTATGGCTACACCTTC. It codes for CASSISPDRGNYGYTF. The J gene is TRBJ1-2, the V gene TRBV19, with 9 bases that match TRBD1. CDR3 length: 16 residues. Germline assignment: CDR1 LNHDA and CDR2 SQIVND (reference sequence). The V segment lost 3 bases and the J segment 2 bases; nucleotides outside the gene matches: 7.

The chain employs TRBV5-1 and TRBJ2-7; 7 bases match TRBD2. This CDR3 region has 16 residues. V was clipped by 3 bases and J by 3 bases; unmatched bases: 12. Germline CDR1 is SGHRS and CDR2 is YFSETQ. The CDR3 nucleotides are TGCGCCAGCAGCTCCCGCTCCGGGACTATTAACTACGAGCAGTACTTC. Its translation: CASSSRSGTINYEQYF. The complete variable domain, with remaining parts taken from reference TRBV5-1 and TRBJ2-7, reads KAGVTQTPRYLIKTRGQQVTLSCSPISGHRSVSWYQQTPGQGLQFLFEYFSETQRNKGNFPGRFSGRQFSNSRSEMNVSTLELGDSALYLCASSSRSGTINYEQYFGPGTRLTVT.